This T cell receptor (beta chain) was found in a study of blood T cell repertoires in COVID-19. The wider study: Nucleic acid was either cDNA or gDNA, and it came from T cells, B-cell-depleted T cells, or PBMCs.

The CDR3 totals 14 residues. The V gene's germline CDR1 is MNHEY and CDR2 SVGEGT. V was cut by 4 bases and J by 8 bases, with 15 bases left in between. Libraries were prepared by immunoSEQ multiplex PCR; TCRdb keeps only in-frame clonotypes and omits some of them. Altogether roughly 250,000 clones are present, 70% to 90% being singletons, with the ten largest covering around 6.5%. V gene TRBV6-2 or TRBV6-3 combines with J gene TRBJ2-1; no firm D call. The sample comprised peripheral blood. This clonotype was obtained from a woman aged 60-75 years with active or convalescent COVID-19. CDR3 in amino acids: CASSSIQVGDEQFF. CDR3 coding DNA: TGTGCCAGCAGTTCTATCCAGGTGGGCGATGAGCAGTTCTTC.